One sample yielded the 5 T cell receptor beta chains listed below, sequenced in a study of metastatic and nonmetastatic thyroid tumors. TCRdb re-called the PCR reads with MiXCR. The sample yields fewer than 35,000 clones, around 17% seen once. The entire patient cohort was treatment-naive prior to thyroid surgery. Sequencing used blood. The source is a male donor with papillary thyroid cancer or a benign thyroid nodule (not recorded which). Some clones in this sample may be carry-over from other donors' samples.

This clone was detected a few times. The CDR3 here is CASRRDSATTGEQYF. CDR3 sequence (DNA): TGTGCCAGCAGAAGGGACAGCGCAACCACAGGCGAGCAGTACTTC. The chain uses TRBV6-2 or TRBV6-3 and TRBJ2-7, with 7 bases matching TRBD1. Germline V gene lookup returns CDR1 MNHEY and CDR2 SVGEGT. The CDR3 loop spans 15 amino acids. Trimming removed 6 bases from V and 6 bases from J; junction bases left unmatched: 14.

This clone turned up a few times. The chain employs TRBV28 and TRBJ1-4; tentatively, D is TRBD1 (5 bases). V was pared by 3 bases and J by 4 bases, with 12 bases between. Germline V gene sequence: CDR1 MDHEN, CDR2 SYDVKM. The CDR3 loop spans 15 amino acids. The CDR3 is CASSFPAGGNEKLFF. For the CDR3, the DNA is TGTGCCAGCAGTTTCCCCGCGGGGGGTAATGAAAAACTGTTTTTT.

The V call is TRBV5-1, the J call TRBJ2-3; no firm D call. Germline-derived CDR1 and CDR2 are SGHRS and YFSETQ. The CDR3 spans 15 residues. The germline V and J ends were trimmed by 0 bases and 2 bases, with 10 bases remaining between them. The DNA for the CDR3 is TGCGCCAGCAGCTTGGGCGTACTCTCCACAGATACGCAGTATTTT. It specifies CASSLGVLSTDTQYF.

There are many counts of this clone. This chain links TRBV5-1 with TRBJ1-1; possible D gene TRBD1, 6 bases. Trimming stripped 7 bases from V and 8 bases from J, with 18 bases between. The germline V gene encodes CDR1 SGHRS and CDR2 YFSETQ. The CDR3 has 13 amino acids. The CDR3 loop reads CASSEDSRGEAFF. The DNA of the CDR3 is TGCGCCAGCTCCGAGGACAGTCGAGGAGAAGCTTTCTTT.

This clone has a single count. The chain has TRBV25-1 and TRBJ1-5; 9 positions agree with TRBD1. The CDR3 runs 13 residues. Germline lookup yields CDR1 MGHDK and CDR2 SYGVNS. The V gene end was trimmed by 2 bases and the J gene end by 9 bases; junction bases not matched to a gene: 2. Here the CDR3 reads CASSEGTGPPQHF. The DNA for the CDR3 is TGTGCCAGCAGTGAAGGGACAGGGCCGCCCCAGCATTTT. The variable domain in full, with the rest retrieved from reference TRBV25-1 and TRBJ1-5, is EADIYQTPRYLVIGTGKKITLECSQTMGHDKMYWYQQDPGMELHLIHYSYGVNSTEKGDLSSESTVSRIRTEHFPLTLESARPSHTSQYLCASSEGTGPPQHFGDGTRLSIL.